These 5 T cell receptor beta chains share one sample of origin, sequenced in a study of T cells in narcolepsy. TCRdb's table, derived via immunoSEQ multiplex PCR, lists solely in-frame clones and lacks some. The sample holds roughly 30,000 clones; 65% to 85% are singletons and the top ten take approximately 3.6%. Sequencing input: memory (CD45RA-) CD4+ T cells from blood. The receptors derive from a human donor in good health.

This rearrangement joins TRBV4-1 to TRBJ2-7; TRBD2 is a possible D gene (6 bases). CDR3 length: 14 amino acids. With 3 bases removed from V and 0 bases from J, the gap between germline ends came to 9 bases. Per the germline V gene, CDR1 is MGHRA and CDR2 is YSYEKL. Written as DNA, the CDR3 is TGCGCCAGCAGCCAGCTCGGGAGCTCCTACGAGCAGTACTTC. Amino acid sequence: CASSQLGSSYEQYF.

The CDR3 DNA is TGTGCCAGCAGCAAGAATTCAAACACCGGGGAGCTGTTTTTT. It is translated as CASSKNSNTGELFF. The chain couples TRBV28 to TRBJ2-2; D is unclear. V dropped 6 bases and J dropped 2 bases, with 10 bases sitting between them. This CDR3 spans 14 amino acids. Germline values: CDR1 MDHEN, CDR2 SYDVKM. Complete variable domain (other parts from reference TRBV28 and TRBJ2-2): DVKVTQSSRYLVKRTGEKVFLECVQDMDHENMFWYRQDPGLGLRLIYFSYDVKMKEKGDIPEGYSVSREKKERFSLILESASTNQTSMYLCASSKNSNTGELFFGEGSRLTVL.

The chain combines TRBV7-9 with TRBJ2-7; the D is unclear. The V end was cut by 2 bases, the J end by 4 bases, with 9 bases between. CDR1 and CDR2 from the germline V gene are SEHNR and FQNEAQ (reference sequence). The CDR3 contains 13 residues. The CDR3 spells CASSLSVSYEQYF. The CDR3 DNA reads TGTGCCAGCAGCTTAAGTGTGTCTTACGAGCAGTACTTC.

The chain uses TRBV4-1 and TRBJ2-3; maybe TRBD2 (5 bases). The CDR3 sequence is 14 residues long. The germline gives CDR1 MGHRA, CDR2 YSYEKL. V gave up 0 bases and J gave up 9 bases, with 13 bases separating them. CDR3 loop: CASSQDRERGTQYF. The CDR3 DNA reads TGCGCCAGCAGCCAAGATCGGGAACGAGGAACGCAGTATTTT.

This sequence joins TRBV7-8 and TRBJ1-5; D remains ambiguous. V gave up 1 base and J gave up 4 bases, with 11 bases separating them. There are 15 residues in the CDR3. Per germline, CDR1 SGHVS and CDR2 FQNEAQ. CDR3 nucleotide sequence: TGTGCCAGCAGCTTAGGATCTGGATATAATCAGCCCCAGCATTTT. Amino acid sequence: CASSLGSGYNQPQHF.